A selection of T cell receptor beta chains follows, all from one sample in a study of blood T cell repertoires in COVID-19. The assay was immunoSEQ multiplex PCR, and TCRdb's table has in-frame clones only and misses some. The table shows 200,000 to 250,000 clones, with roughly 76% occurring only once. The specimen was peripheral blood. The receptors were gathered from a human donor in a cohort sampled during active COVID-19. Each CDR3 is given with its conserved first and last residue. A D gene is named only where the DNA matches it firmly. Rows may omit the clone size; those that give it use once, few, many or a size class.

v_call	clone_size	d_call	j_call	cdr3_nt	cdr3_aa
TRBV14	-	TRBD1	TRBJ2-7	TGTGCCAGCAGCTTGGGACAGGCCTCACCCTACGAGCAGTACTTC	CASSLGQASPYEQYF
TRBV19	-	-	TRBJ1-5	TGTGCCAGTAGTATAGGGCGCAGGGTTCCCCTTAGCAATCAGCCCCAGCATTTT	CASSIGRRVPLSNQPQHF
TRBV7-3	-	TRBD1	TRBJ2-5	TGTGCCAGCGGGATTGCAGGGGGCCGGGAGACCCAGTACTTC	CASGIAGGRETQYF
TRBV5-1	-	-	TRBJ2-7	TGCGCCAGCAGCTTGTCTGGGGCCACCCCCTACGAGCAGTACTTC	CASSLSGATPYEQYF
TRBV27	-	-	TRBJ2-2	TGTGCCAGCAGCTCCCTCCCCCTCGGGACGAACACCGGGGAGCTGTTTTTT	CASSSLPLGTNTGELFF
TRBV19	-	TRBD2	TRBJ2-1	TGTGCCAGTAGTCTACTAGCGGGAGTTCGCGAGCAGTTCTTC	CASSLLAGVREQFF
TRBV6-5	-	-	TRBJ2-2	TGTGCCAGCAGTTACGGAGGGTTTAGCGGGGAGCTGTTTTTT	CASSYGGFSGELFF
TRBV15	-	TRBD2	TRBJ2-7	TGTGCCACCAGCAGAGAGCGGGAGGGCTCCTACGAGCAGTACTTC	CATSREREGSYEQYF
TRBV6-2/TRBV6-3	-	-	TRBJ1-1	TGTGCCAGCAGTTACCCTCCCACTGAAGCTTTCTTT	CASSYPPTEAFF
TRBV5-1	-	-	TRBJ2-7	TGCGCCAGCAGCTGGGACAACTCCTACGAGCAGTACTTC	CASSWDNSYEQYF
TRBV5-1	-	TRBD1	TRBJ1-1	TGCGCCAGCAGGGGAAGGCCGGGACAGGGAGCCACTGAAGCTTTCTTT	CASRGRPGQGATEAFF
TRBV6-4	-	-	TRBJ2-4	TGTGCCAGCAGTGAAAGGGCGGGGAAAAACATTCAGTACTTC	CASSERAGKNIQYF
TRBV20-1	-	-	TRBJ1-5	TGCAGTGCTAGTAAGGCGGGGACTAGAAATCAGCCCCAGCATTTT	CSASKAGTRNQPQHF
TRBV6-5	-	TRBD2	TRBJ2-7	TGTGCCAGCAGTTACCAGGGGACTAGGGGCTACGAGCAGTACTTC	CASSYQGTRGYEQYF
TRBV7-9	-	TRBD1	TRBJ1-2	TGTGCCAGCAGAACAGGGGTGAACTATGGCTACACCTTC	CASRTGVNYGYTF
TRBV4-2	-	-	TRBJ1-1	TGTGCCAGCAGCCAAGGCCAGGGGTATAACACTGAAGCTTTCTTT	CASSQGQGYNTEAFF
TRBV7-3	many	TRBD2	TRBJ2-1	TGTGCCAGCAGCATAACGGGGGGATCCTACAATGAGCAGTTCTTC	CASSITGGSYNEQFF
TRBV6-5	once	TRBD1	TRBJ1-5	TGTGCCAGCAGTCGGGGACAGGGGAGAGGACAGCCCCAGCATTTT	CASSRGQGRGQPQHF
TRBV7-2	-	-	TRBJ2-6	TGTGCCAGCAGCTTTACCCAGGGCCCAAGGTCTTTC	CASSFTQGPRSF
TRBV27	-	-	TRBJ2-7	TGTGCCAGCAGTGCCCTAGACAGCCTCTACGAGCAGTACTTC	CASSALDSLYEQYF
TRBV21-1	-	-	TRBJ2-5	TGTGCCAGCGGGTCGGACAGGGGGCTTCAAGAGACCCAGTACTTC	CASGSDRGLQETQYF
TRBV6-2/TRBV6-3	-	TRBD2	TRBJ2-2	TGTGCCAGCAGTTCTCGGAGCGGGAGCTGGGGGACCGGGGAGCTGTTTTTT	CASSSRSGSWGTGELFF
TRBV5-4	-	-	TRBJ1-3	TGTGCCAGCAGTCCTGACAGTAACGGAAACACCATATATTTT	CASSPDSNGNTIYF
TRBV4-2	-	TRBD2	TRBJ2-1	TGTGCCAGCAGCCAAGCCGGGACTAGCGGGAGGGCCTACAATGAGCAGTTCTTC	CASSQAGTSGRAYNEQFF
TRBV19	-	TRBD1	TRBJ2-1	TGTGCCAGTAGCCAACAGGGGAATGAGCAGTTCTTC	CASSQQGNEQFF
TRBV6-5	few	-	TRBJ1-1	TGTGCCAGCAGCCCAGAGGCGAACACTGAAGCTTTCTTT	CASSPEANTEAFF
TRBV7-2	-	TRBD1	TRBJ1-1	TGTGCCAGCAGCCCTCGACAGGGGAACACTGAAGCTTTCTTT	CASSPRQGNTEAFF
TRBV10-3	few	TRBD1	TRBJ2-7	TGTGCCATCAGTGACAATGCAGGGACAGGGGTTTACGAGCAGTACTTC	CAISDNAGTGVYEQYF
TRBV5-6	-	-	TRBJ2-5	TGTGCCAGCAGCTTTGGTTCTCGGGGGGCACGAGAGACCCAGTACTTC	CASSFGSRGARETQYF
TRBV6-2/TRBV6-3	-	TRBD2	TRBJ2-7	TGTGCCAGCACCCCCGGGGGGGTTTCCTACGAGCAGTACTTC	CASTPGGVSYEQYF
TRBV5-1	-	TRBD1	TRBJ2-7	TGCGCCAGCAGCCGAAGCCAGGGGACAGGGGACTCCTACGAGCAGTACTTC	CASSRSQGTGDSYEQYF
TRBV28	-	TRBD2	TRBJ2-7	TGTGCCAGCAGACCTGGGACTAGCGGATACGAGCAGTACTTC	CASRPGTSGYEQYF
TRBV7-3	-	TRBD2	TRBJ2-7	TGTGCCAGCAGCTTTACTAGCGGGATCTCCTACGAGCAGTACTTC	CASSFTSGISYEQYF
TRBV2	once	-	TRBJ1-2	TGTGCCAGCAAGGGACTAGGGGACTATGGCTACACCTTC	CASKGLGDYGYTF
TRBV11-3	-	TRBD1	TRBJ1-4	TGTGCCAGCAGCTCCGCCCCAGGGGGGACTAATGAAAAACTGTTTTTT	CASSSAPGGTNEKLFF
TRBV28	-	-	TRBJ2-7	TGTGCCAGCAGTAAGACAGGTTCCTACGAGCAGTACTTC	CASSKTGSYEQYF
TRBV3-1/TRBV3-2	-	-	TRBJ2-3	TGTGCCAGCAGCCAAGATGCGGGACGAAGCACAGATACGCAGTATTTT	CASSQDAGRSTDTQYF
TRBV6-5	few	TRBD1	TRBJ2-4	TGTGCCAGCAGTCTAGACAGGGGAGCCAAAAACATTCAGTACTTC	CASSLDRGAKNIQYF
TRBV27	-	TRBD1	TRBJ2-1	TGTGCCAGCAGGAGGGGACAGGGTAACTACAATGAGCAGTTCTTC	CASRRGQGNYNEQFF